A selection of T cell receptor beta chains follows, all from one sample in a study of early T cells in non-severe SARS-CoV-2 infection. TCRdb ran MiXCR on the 5' RACE reads and lists one entry per CDR3 protein. The sample includes over 30,000 distinct CDR3 sequences, 4% to 5% seen only once; the top ten take 7.5% to 10%. Specimen: whole blood. The receptors originated from an adult who was a healthcare worker with PCR-confirmed SARS-CoV-2 infection or an uninfected control (not recorded which). The CDR3 runs from the conserved cysteine through the conserved F or W. A D gene is named only where the DNA matches it firmly. Only part of the rows carry a size: once, few, many, or a class if the clone is expanded.

TRBJ2-3 | TRBV10-1 | . | . | TGCGCCAGCAGTGAAAGGGGGGGTAGCACAGATACGCAGTATTTT | CASSERGGSTDTQYF
TRBJ2-7 | TRBV5-1 | many | TRBD2 | TGCGCCAGCAGCCCGGGAGGGCAGGGCAGCGGCGAGCAGTACTTC | CASSPGGQGSGEQYF
TRBJ1-2 | TRBV28 | . | TRBD1 | TGTGCCAGCAGCCCCGGGACAGGGTCGGACCTCTATGGCTACACCTTC | CASSPGTGSDLYGYTF
TRBJ2-7 | TRBV3-1 | few | . | TGTGCCAGCAGCCAAGGAACAGGCAACTCCTACGAGCAGTACTTC | CASSQGTGNSYEQYF
TRBJ2-2 | TRBV6-4 | medium-sized | . | TGTGCCAGCAGTGATAGCGTCGGGGAGCTGTTTTTT | CASSDSVGELFF
TRBJ2-2 | TRBV11-2 | many | TRBD1 | TGTGCCAGCAATTACGGGGACAGGGGGGCCGGGGAGCTGTTTTTT | CASNYGDRGAGELFF
TRBJ1-2 | TRBV5-1 | . | . | TGCGCCAGCAGCTTGGAGCTTGGCAGGGAAAACTATGGCTACACCTTC | CASSLELGRENYGYTF
TRBJ2-7 | TRBV20-1 | many | . | TGCAGTGCTCCGGGCCCTCAATCCTACGAGCAGTACTTC | CSAPGPQSYEQYF
TRBJ2-7 | TRBV7-2 | many | . | TGTGCCAGCAGGGGAGGGACAGATTACTACGAGCAGTACTTC | CASRGGTDYYEQYF
TRBJ1-2 | TRBV7-2 | few | . | TGTGCCAGCAGCTCGGGGGGCTATGGCTACACCTTC | CASSSGGYGYTF
TRBJ1-1 | TRBV5-5 | many | TRBD1 | TGTGCCAGCAGCCACCCTACAGGGGGCACTGAAGCTTTCTTT | CASSHPTGGTEAFF
TRBJ1-2 | TRBV12-3/TRBV12-4 | many | . | TGTGCCAGCAGTTCGGGGCGGGGACGGATGTATGGCTACACCTTC | CASSSGRGRMYGYTF
TRBJ2-3 | TRBV25-1 | few | . | TGTGCCAGCAGTGACTGGACGGTTACTTGGGATACGCAGTATTTT | CASSDWTVTWDTQYF
TRBJ2-7 | TRBV28 | many | TRBD2 | TGTGCCAGCAGTTTGCTTAGCGGGGGGGCCTCCTACGAGCAGTACTTC | CASSLLSGGASYEQYF
TRBJ1-2 | TRBV4-1 | . | . | TGCGCCAGCAGCGCAGGAGCTAACTATGGCTACACCTTC | CASSAGANYGYTF
TRBJ2-1 | TRBV4-2 | few | TRBD2 | TGTGCCAGCAGCTCTAGCGGAAGCTCCTACAATGAGCAGTTCTTC | CASSSSGSSYNEQFF
TRBJ2-1 | TRBV28 | many | . | TGTGCCAGCAGTTTATATCGGGATGAGCAGTTCTTC | CASSLYRDEQFF
TRBJ2-2 | TRBV28 | . | TRBD1 | TGTGCCAGCAGCCCACCCAGGGGGATCACCGGGGAGCTGTTTTTT | CASSPPRGITGELFF
TRBJ2-2 | TRBV7-2 | . | TRBD1 | TGTGCCGGCAGCTTATTGAACAGGGGAAACACCGGGGAGCTGTTTTTT | CAGSLLNRGNTGELFF
TRBJ1-6 | TRBV25-1 | . | . | TGTGCCAGCAGTGAATATGTAACGTATTCACCCCTCCACTTT | CASSEYVTYSPLHF
TRBJ2-7 | TRBV29-1 | many | . | TGCAGCGTTGAAATCCAGGATTTTCCCTACGAGCAGTACTTC | CSVEIQDFPYEQYF
TRBJ1-5 | TRBV7-9 | many | TRBD1 | TGTGCCAGCAGCCAGACAGGGGGCAATCAGCCCCAGCATTTT | CASSQTGGNQPQHF
TRBJ2-7 | TRBV4-3 | . | TRBD2 | TGCGCCAGCAGCGAAGGACTAGCGGGGCAAAACTACGAGCAGTACTTC | CASSEGLAGQNYEQYF
TRBJ2-1 | TRBV6-1 | many | . | TGTGCCGTTCTGGGGCCCCAAAACAATGAGCAGTTCTTC | CAVLGPQNNEQFF
TRBJ2-2 | TRBV25-1 | many | . | TGTGCCACCCAGCGCGGCGGCGCGAACACCGGGGAGCTGTTTTTT | CATQRGGANTGELFF
TRBJ2-3 | TRBV20-1 | many | TRBD1 | TGCAGTGGACAGGGGACCACAGATACGCAGTATTTT | CSGQGTTDTQYF
TRBJ2-7 | TRBV12-3/TRBV12-4 | many | TRBD1 | TGTGCCAGCAGCGGGGACAGTTTCAACTACGAGCAGTACTTC | CASSGDSFNYEQYF
TRBJ2-5 | TRBV12-3/TRBV12-4 | many | . | TGTGCCAGCAGTTTAGCGCTGACGGGTGGGGAGACCCAGTACTTC | CASSLALTGGETQYF
TRBJ2-4 | TRBV28 | many | . | TGTGCCAGCAGTTTGCGGGGGCAACTCAAAAACATTCAGTACTTC | CASSLRGQLKNIQYF
TRBJ2-3 | TRBV20-1 | few | TRBD2 | TGCAGTGCTGGACTAGCGAGCACAGATACGCAGTATTTT | CSAGLASTDTQYF
TRBJ2-5 | TRBV7-2 | many | TRBD2 | TGTGCCAGCAGCCTTAGCGGGGGGCCGGAGACCCAGTACTTC | CASSLSGGPETQYF
TRBJ2-7 | TRBV7-9 | many | . | TGTGCCAGCAGCGAGGACGTCTTTGGCTACGAGCAGTACTTC | CASSEDVFGYEQYF
TRBJ1-5 | TRBV6-2/TRBV6-3 | many | . | TGTGCCAGCACCCTGACAGGTCGTCAGCCCCAGCATTTT | CASTLTGRQPQHF
TRBJ1-1 | TRBV30 | few | . | TGTGCCTGGAGTGTGGTCCAGAACACTGAAGCTTTCTTT | CAWSVVQNTEAFF
TRBJ1-5 | TRBV5-5 | few | . | TGTGCCAGCAGCTTCCCGGGCTCCAATCAGCCCCAGCATTTT | CASSFPGSNQPQHF
TRBJ2-2 | TRBV2 | many | TRBD2 | TGTGCCAGCAGTGAAGCGCCACTAGCGGGGGGGCCAGGCGGGGAGCTGTTTTTT | CASSEAPLAGGPGGELFF
TRBJ2-5 | TRBV7-3 | . | . | TGTGCCAGCAGCCCAGACCGCCAAGAGACCCAGTACTTC | CASSPDRQETQYF
TRBJ1-5 | TRBV28 | many | . | TGTGCCAGCCTCCGGCGGGGTTCTAATCAGCCCCAGCATTTT | CASLRRGSNQPQHF
TRBJ1-1 | TRBV5-1 | many | TRBD1 | TGCGCCAGCAGCTATTTGACAGGGAATAGGGAAGCTTTCTTT | CASSYLTGNREAFF
TRBJ2-1 | TRBV18 | few | . | TGTGCCAGCTCACCACTAGGGGGGACTGCCAACAATGAGCAGTTCTTC | CASSPLGGTANNEQFF
TRBJ2-4 | TRBV5-8 | . | . | TGTGCCAGCAGCTTGGCGGCGGTAGCCAAAAACATTCAGTACTTC | CASSLAAVAKNIQYF
TRBJ1-5 | TRBV19 | many | TRBD1 | TGTGCCAGTAGTCCTTACAGGGGGCGGTCCAATCAGCCCCAGCATTTT | CASSPYRGRSNQPQHF
TRBJ2-1 | TRBV11-3 | many | . | TGTGCCAGCAGTTCATCCGTCAATGAGCAGTTCTTC | CASSSSVNEQFF
TRBJ1-5 | TRBV19 | many | . | TGTGCCAGTACCTATGACAGTAATAGCAATCAGCCCCAGCATTTT | CASTYDSNSNQPQHF
TRBJ1-2 | TRBV4-1 | many | . | TGCGCCAGCATGGATGGTAACTATGGCTACACCTTC | CASMDGNYGYTF
TRBJ2-4 | TRBV6-6 | many | TRBD1 | TGTGCCAGCACCCCGGGACAGCGCCCAGGAGCCAAAAACATTCAGTACTTC | CASTPGQRPGAKNIQYF
TRBJ1-5 | TRBV12-3/TRBV12-4 | many | . | TGTGCCAGCAGTTTCCCGGCGGGGCATCAGCCCCAGCATTTT | CASSFPAGHQPQHF
TRBJ2-3 | TRBV30 | many | . | TGTGCCTGGAGTGTACGCATTTTTAGCACAGATACGCAGTATTTT | CAWSVRIFSTDTQYF
TRBJ1-1 | TRBV18 | many | . | TGTGCCAGCTCACCTAGGGCAGGGCTGAACACTGAAGCTTTCTTT | CASSPRAGLNTEAFF
TRBJ2-2 | TRBV20-1 | many | . | TGCAGTGCGAGAAAATGGGGCACCGGGGAGCTGTTTTTT | CSARKWGTGELFF
TRBJ2-5 | TRBV4-2 | many | TRBD2 | TGTGCCAGCAGCCAAGAGGCAGCGGGGGGCGAGACCCAGTACTTC | CASSQEAAGGETQYF
TRBJ2-7 | TRBV30 | . | . | TGTGCCTGGAGTGTAGACGTTAACTACGAGCAGTACTTC | CAWSVDVNYEQYF
TRBJ2-7 | TRBV7-2 | many | . | TGTGCCAGCAGCTTAGAGGGCAGGAAATACGAGCAGTACTTC | CASSLEGRKYEQYF
TRBJ2-5 | TRBV11-1 | few | . | TGTGCCAGCAGCTTTGACAGGCCCTCCCAAGAGACCCAGTACTTC | CASSFDRPSQETQYF